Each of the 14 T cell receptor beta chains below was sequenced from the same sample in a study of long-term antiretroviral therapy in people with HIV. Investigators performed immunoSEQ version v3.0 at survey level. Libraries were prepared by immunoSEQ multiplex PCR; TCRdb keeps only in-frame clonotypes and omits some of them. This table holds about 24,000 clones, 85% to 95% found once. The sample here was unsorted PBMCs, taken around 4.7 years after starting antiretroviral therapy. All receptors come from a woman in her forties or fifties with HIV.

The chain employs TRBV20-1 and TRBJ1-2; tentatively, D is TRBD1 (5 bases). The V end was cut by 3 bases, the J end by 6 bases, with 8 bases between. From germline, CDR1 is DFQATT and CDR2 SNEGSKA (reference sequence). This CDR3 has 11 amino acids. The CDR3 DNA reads TGCAGTGCTAGGGGGGACGATGGCTACACCTTC. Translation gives CSARGDDGYTF.

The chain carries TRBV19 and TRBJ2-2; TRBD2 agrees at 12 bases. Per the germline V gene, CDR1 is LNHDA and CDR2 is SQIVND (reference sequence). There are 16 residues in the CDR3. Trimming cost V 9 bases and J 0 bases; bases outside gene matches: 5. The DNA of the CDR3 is TGTGCCAGCTTGACTAGCGGGAGAACGAACACCGGGGAGCTGTTTTTT. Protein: CASLTSGRTNTGELFF.

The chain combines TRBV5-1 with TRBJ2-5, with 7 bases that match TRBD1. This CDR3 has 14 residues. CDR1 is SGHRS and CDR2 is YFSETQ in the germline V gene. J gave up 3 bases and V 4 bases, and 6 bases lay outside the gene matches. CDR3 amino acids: CASSIRQGEETQYF. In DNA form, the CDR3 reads TGCGCCAGCAGCATTAGACAGGGAGAAGAGACCCAGTACTTC.

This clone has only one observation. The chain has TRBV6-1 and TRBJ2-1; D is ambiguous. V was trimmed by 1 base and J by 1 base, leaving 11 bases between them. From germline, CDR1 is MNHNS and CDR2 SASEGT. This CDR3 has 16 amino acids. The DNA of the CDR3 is TGTGCCAGCAGTGAAGAGGCAGGTCGGTCCTACAATGAGCAGTTCTTC. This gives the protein CASSEEAGRSYNEQFF.

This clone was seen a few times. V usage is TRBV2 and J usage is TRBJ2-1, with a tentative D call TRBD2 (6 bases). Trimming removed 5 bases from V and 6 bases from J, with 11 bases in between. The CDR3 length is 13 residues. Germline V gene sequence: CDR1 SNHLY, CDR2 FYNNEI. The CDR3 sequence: CASSTGLGNEQFF. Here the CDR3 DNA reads TGTGCCAGCAGTACGGGACTTGGCAATGAGCAGTTCTTC.

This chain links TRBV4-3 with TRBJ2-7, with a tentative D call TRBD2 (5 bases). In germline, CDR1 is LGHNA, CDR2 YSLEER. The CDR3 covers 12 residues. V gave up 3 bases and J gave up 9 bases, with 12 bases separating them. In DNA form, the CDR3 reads TGCGCCAGCAGCCAGAACGGCCGGGGGCAGTACTTC. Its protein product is CASSQNGRGQYF.

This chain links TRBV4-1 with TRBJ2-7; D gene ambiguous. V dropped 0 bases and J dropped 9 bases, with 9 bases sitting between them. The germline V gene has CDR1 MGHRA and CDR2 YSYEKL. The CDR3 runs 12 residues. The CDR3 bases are TGCGCCAGCAGCCAAGATGACATACCGCAGTACTTC. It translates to CASSQDDIPQYF.

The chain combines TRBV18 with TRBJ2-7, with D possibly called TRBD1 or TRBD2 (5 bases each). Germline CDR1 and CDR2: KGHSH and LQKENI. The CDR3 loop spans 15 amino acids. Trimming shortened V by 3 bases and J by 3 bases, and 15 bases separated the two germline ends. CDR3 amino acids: CASSPNPTADYEQYF. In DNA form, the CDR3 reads TGTGCCAGCTCACCTAATCCGACAGCGGACTACGAGCAGTACTTC.

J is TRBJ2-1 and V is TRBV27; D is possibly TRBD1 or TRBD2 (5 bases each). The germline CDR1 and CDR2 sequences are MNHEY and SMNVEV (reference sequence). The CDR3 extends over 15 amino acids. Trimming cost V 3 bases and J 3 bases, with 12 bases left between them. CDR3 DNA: TGTGCCAGCAGTTTGGGGGACGCGCGCTACAATGAGCAGTTCTTC. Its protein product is CASSLGDARYNEQFF.

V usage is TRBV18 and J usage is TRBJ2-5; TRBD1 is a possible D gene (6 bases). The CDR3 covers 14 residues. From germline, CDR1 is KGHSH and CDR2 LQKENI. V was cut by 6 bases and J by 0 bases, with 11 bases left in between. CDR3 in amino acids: CASSHGQNQETQYF. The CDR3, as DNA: TGTGCCAGCTCGCATGGACAGAACCAAGAGACCCAGTACTTC.

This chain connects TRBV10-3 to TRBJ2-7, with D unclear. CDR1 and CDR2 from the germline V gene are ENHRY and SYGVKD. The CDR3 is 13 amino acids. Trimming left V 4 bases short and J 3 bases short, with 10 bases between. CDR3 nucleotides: TGTGCCATCAGTGTCGACCGAGTCTACGAGCAGTACTTC. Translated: CAISVDRVYEQYF.

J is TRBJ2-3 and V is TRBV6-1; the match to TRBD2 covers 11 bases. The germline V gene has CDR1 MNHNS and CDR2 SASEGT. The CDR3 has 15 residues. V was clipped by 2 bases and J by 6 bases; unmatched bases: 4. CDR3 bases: TGTGCCAGCAGTGAAAGGTCTAGCGGGAGGGATACGCAGTATTTT. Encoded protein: CASSERSSGRDTQYF.

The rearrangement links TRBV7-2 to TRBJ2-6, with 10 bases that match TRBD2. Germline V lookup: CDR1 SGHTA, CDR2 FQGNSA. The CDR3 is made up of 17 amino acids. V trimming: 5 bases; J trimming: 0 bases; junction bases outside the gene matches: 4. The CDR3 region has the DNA TGTGCCAGCAGCCCGCTAGCGGGAGTCTCTGGGGCCAACGTCCTGACTTTC. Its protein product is CASSPLAGVSGANVLTF.

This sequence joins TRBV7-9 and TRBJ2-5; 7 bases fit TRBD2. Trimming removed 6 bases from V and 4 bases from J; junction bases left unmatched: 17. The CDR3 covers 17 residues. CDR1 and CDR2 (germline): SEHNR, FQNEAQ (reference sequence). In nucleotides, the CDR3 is TGTGCCAGCAGTTCACGGGGGAGTGGGTTAGCGGGAGAGACCCAGTACTTC. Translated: CASSSRGSGLAGETQYF.